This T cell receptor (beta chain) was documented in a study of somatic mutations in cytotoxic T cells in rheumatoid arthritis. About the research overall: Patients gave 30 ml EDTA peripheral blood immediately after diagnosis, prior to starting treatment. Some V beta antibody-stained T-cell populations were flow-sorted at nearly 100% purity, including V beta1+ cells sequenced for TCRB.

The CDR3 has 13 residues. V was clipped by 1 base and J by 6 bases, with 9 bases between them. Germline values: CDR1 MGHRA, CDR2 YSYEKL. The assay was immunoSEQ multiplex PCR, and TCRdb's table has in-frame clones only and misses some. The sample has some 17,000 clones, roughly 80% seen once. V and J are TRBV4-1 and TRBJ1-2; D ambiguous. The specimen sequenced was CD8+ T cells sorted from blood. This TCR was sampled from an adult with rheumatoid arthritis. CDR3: CASSQGTGNGYTF. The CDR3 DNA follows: TGCGCCAGCAGCCAAGGAACGGGGAATGGCTACACCTTC.